The source of this TCR beta chain is a study of T-cell memory formation after mild COVID-19. This clonotype occurred many times. The target antigen is unknown. Regarding the study as a whole: CD4+ bias marked clones expanding day 15 to 37, unlike balanced contracting clones.

The CDR3 is made up of 14 amino acids. Between the trimmed V and J ends, which lost 3 bases and 1 base, there was a span of 9 bases. Germline CDR1 reads MGHDK; CDR2 reads SYGVNS. MiXCR, applied by TCRdb to the 5' RACE reads, yields one record per CDR3 protein. Of roughly 500,000 distinct CDR3 sequences in the sample, approximately 20% were seen once. The source of this sequence is an adult woman who had mild COVID-19 (a few samples of this study predate the infection). Cell type and time point are not known. What was sequenced was PBMCs or a T cell subset sorted from them (not recorded which). This rearrangement joins TRBV25-1 to TRBJ1-1, with no clear D. The CDR3 bases are TGTGCCAGCAGTGATGGGCATCCGAACACTGAAGCTTTCTTT. It codes for CASSDGHPNTEAFF.